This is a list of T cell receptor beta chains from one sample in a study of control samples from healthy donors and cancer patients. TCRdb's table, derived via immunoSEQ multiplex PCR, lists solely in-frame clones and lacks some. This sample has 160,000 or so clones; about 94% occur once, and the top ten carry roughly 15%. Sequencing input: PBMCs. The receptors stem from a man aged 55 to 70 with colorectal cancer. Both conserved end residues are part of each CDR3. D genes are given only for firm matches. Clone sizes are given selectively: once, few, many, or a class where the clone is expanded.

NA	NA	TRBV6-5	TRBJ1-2	CASSYLRTASPYGYTF	TGTGCCAGCAGTTACCTTAGAACGGCCTCTCCCTATGGCTACACCTTC
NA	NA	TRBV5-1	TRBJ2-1	CASSLQIRGGNNEQFF	TGCGCCAGCAGCTTGCAGATTCGAGGGGGAAACAATGAGCAGTTCTTC
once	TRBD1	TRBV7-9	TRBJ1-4	CASSLGTGGEKLFF	TGTGCCAGCAGCTTAGGAACAGGGGGGGAAAAACTGTTTTTT
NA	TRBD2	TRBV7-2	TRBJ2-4	CASSSLAAKNIQYF	TGTGCCAGCAGCTCACTAGCGGCCAAAAACATTCAGTACTTC
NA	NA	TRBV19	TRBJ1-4	CASKSRGRSDEKLFF	TGTGCCAGTAAAAGTAGGGGCCGGTCTGATGAAAAACTGTTTTTT
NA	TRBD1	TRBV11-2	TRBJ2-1	CASSSTGTGRYEQFF	TGTGCCAGCAGCTCTACCGGGACAGGGAGGTATGAGCAGTTCTTC
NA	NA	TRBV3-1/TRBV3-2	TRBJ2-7	CASSQVGHVDEQYF	TGTGCCAGCAGCCAAGTGGGCCACGTAGACGAGCAGTACTTC
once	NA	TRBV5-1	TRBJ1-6	CASSLVGGNSPLHF	TGCGCCAGCAGCTTGGTAGGCGGTAATTCACCCCTCCACTTT
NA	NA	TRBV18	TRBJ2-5	CASSPGEQETQYF	TGTGCCAGCTCACCTGGGGAGCAAGAGACCCAGTACTTC
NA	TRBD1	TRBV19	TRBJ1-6	CASSPIRTGLDSPLHF	TGTGCCAGTAGTCCGATCAGGACAGGTCTGGATTCACCCCTCCACTTT